The clone carrying this T cell receptor beta chain showed up just a few times. The antigen is undetermined. This sample is part of a study of T cell repertoires in cytomegalovirus infection. Looking at the study overall: CMV epitopes that were recently identified and HLA-C-restricted were used alongside well-studied HLA-B-restricted ones. Based on public TCR beta signatures, there were indications of CMV infection and of a matching HLA type. The study's findings and limits: Carriage of CMV together with the relevant HLA was identifiable through cumulative public TCR beta family frequency. In two of eight donors, the top clonotype was HLA-C-restricted CMV-specific.

Each CDR3 protein is one row after TCRdb ran MiXCR on the reads. The table records roughly 80,000 distinct CDR3 sequences, around 25% of them present only once. The sequencing used CD8+ T cells from cultured PBMCs, collected from culture after CMV antigen stimulation. This TCR was sampled from a human donor in good health (CMV status not recorded). Some clones in this sample may be carry-over from other donors' samples.

The DNA of the CDR3 is TGTGCCAGCAGCCTATGGACAGTCATCAATCAGCCCCAGCATTTT. It specifies CASSLWTVINQPQHF. The chain couples TRBV7-8 to TRBJ1-5; D may be TRBD1 (6 bases). In germline, CDR1 is SGHVS, CDR2 FQNEAQ. V gave up 5 bases and J gave up 3 bases, with 14 bases separating them. The CDR3 spans 15 residues.